The rows below give T cell receptor beta chains drawn from one sample of a study of sequential checkpoint blockade in melanoma. Sequenced by immunoSEQ multiplex PCR; TCRdb stores in-frame clones only, minus some. This sample has tens of thousands of clones, with approximately 30% found just once. The material was tumor tissue (inferred from file names), obtained from a patient given nivolumab and ipilimumab in sequence. Source of these receptors: a human donor with melanoma. The CDR3 runs from the conserved cysteine through the conserved F or W. D genes are given only for firm matches. Part of the rows lack a size; the others show once, few, many or a class for expanded clones.

TRBJ1-2,TRBV5-1,.,.,CASSLGTSVYGYTF,TGCGCCAGCAGCTTGGGGACGTCTGTTTATGGCTACACCTTC
TRBJ1-6,TRBV12-2,few,.,CASRLARPSKGSYNSPLHF,TGTGCAAGTCGCTTAGCGCGGCCGTCCAAGGGTTCTTATAATTCACCCCTCCACTTT
TRBJ2-1,TRBV6-8,many,.,CAISAGQTNEQFF,TGTGCCATCAGTGCCGGACAGACAAATGAGCAGTTCTTC
TRBJ1-1,TRBV7-8,few,.,CASSPRWGTEAFF,TGTGCCAGCAGCCCCCGGTGGGGGACTGAAGCTTTCTTT
TRBJ1-1,TRBV19,.,.,CASSISQATNTEAFF,TGTGCCAGTAGTATATCACAGGCGACTAACACTGAAGCTTTCTTT
TRBJ1-4,TRBV9,.,TRBD1,CASSGRTGETNEKLFF,TGTGCCAGCAGCGGACGGACAGGGGAGACTAATGAAAAACTGTTTTTT
TRBJ2-4,TRBV11-3,few,TRBD1,CASSLDRGLGNIQYF,TGTGCCAGCAGCTTGGACAGGGGGCTCGGAAACATTCAGTACTTC
TRBJ2-7,TRBV12-5,.,TRBD2,CASGPGLATNEQYF,TGTGCTAGTGGTCCGGGACTAGCGACGAACGAGCAGTACTTC
TRBJ2-5,TRBV29-1,once,TRBD2,CSVGSGSQETQYF,TGCAGCGTTGGTAGCGGGAGCCAAGAGACCCAGTACTTC
TRBJ1-3,TRBV11-3,few,.,CASSPAVGSGNTIYF,TGTGCCAGCAGCCCAGCTGTTGGCTCTGGAAACACCATATATTTT
TRBJ1-5,TRBV11-3,.,.,CASSLEWTRVRNQPQHF,TGTGCCAGCAGCTTAGAATGGACTCGAGTCCGCAATCAGCCCCAGCATTTT
TRBJ2-1,TRBV9,.,TRBD2,CAGRSGTASSYNEQFF,TGTGCCGGCAGAAGCGGGACCGCTAGCTCCTACAATGAGCAGTTCTTC
TRBJ2-7,TRBV7-1,.,.,CASSPGSPYEQYF,TGTGCCAGCAGCCCCGGGAGCCCCTACGAGCAGTACTTC
TRBJ2-3,TRBV6-8,.,.,CASSLSILADTQYF,TGTGCCAGCAGTCTCTCGATTTTGGCAGATACGCAGTATTTT
TRBJ2-7,TRBV28,.,TRBD2,CASSTSGGSYEQYF,TGTGCCAGCAGCACTAGCGGGGGCTCCTACGAGCAGTACTTC
TRBJ2-1,TRBV6-8,.,TRBD1,CAISTQGARYEQFF,TGTGCCATCAGTACGCAGGGGGCGCGGTATGAGCAGTTCTTC
TRBJ1-4,TRBV25-1,.,TRBD1,CASSELGQVNEKLFF,TGTGCCAGCAGTGAATTGGGACAGGTTAATGAAAAACTGTTTTTT
TRBJ2-5,TRBV6-8,few,TRBD2,CASSSTSGGFARVETQYF,TGTGCCAGCAGCAGTACTAGCGGGGGTTTCGCCAGGGTAGAGACCCAGTACTTC
TRBJ1-1,TRBV14,few,.,CASSHNTEAFF,TGTGCCAGCAGCCATAATACTGAAGCTTTCTTT
TRBJ1-2,TRBV6-8,few,.,CASRYQGANYGYTF,TGTGCCAGCAGGTACCAGGGAGCCAACTATGGCTACACCTTC
TRBJ1-1,TRBV30,.,.,CAWSFSNTEAFF,TGTGCCTGGAGTTTCTCGAACACTGAAGCTTTCTTT
TRBJ2-3,TRBV28,few,.,CASSFFRTDTQYF,TGTGCCAGCAGCTTTTTCCGTACGGATACGCAGTATTTT
TRBJ2-2,TRBV11-3,many,.,CASSLARGSGTGELFF,TGTGCCAGCAGCTTGGCCAGGGGTAGCGGCACCGGGGAGCTGTTTTTT
TRBJ1-4,TRBV6-8,.,TRBD1,CASSWSLYRGNEKLFF,TGTGCCAGCAGTTGGAGCCTCTACAGGGGGAATGAAAAACTGTTTTTT
TRBJ2-7,TRBV12-5,many,TRBD2,CASTDRRTSGGHEQYF,TGTGCCAGCACCGACCGGCGGACTAGCGGGGGTCACGAGCAGTACTTC
TRBJ2-7,TRBV19,.,.,CASSQNYEQYF,TGTGCCAGTAGTCAGAACTACGAGCAGTACTTC
TRBJ1-2,TRBV12-1,.,.,CASSPVHPGPPWGYTF,TGTGCCAGCAGCCCAGTCCACCCCGGGCCCCCGTGGGGCTACACCTTC
TRBJ1-1,TRBV11-3,.,.,CASTPNQLNTEAFF,TGTGCCAGCACACCGAATCAGTTGAACACTGAAGCTTTCTTT
TRBJ2-2,TRBV11-3,few,TRBD2,CASSFSGGPTGELFF,TGTGCCAGCAGCTTTAGCGGGGGGCCCACCGGGGAGCTGTTTTTT
TRBJ1-2,TRBV6-8,.,.,CASSTRVNYGYTF,TGTGCCAGCAGTACCAGAGTTAACTATGGCTACACCTTC
TRBJ2-2,TRBV6-8,.,.,CASSYQGGSGELFF,TGTGCCAGCAGTTACCAGGGTGGGTCCGGGGAGCTGTTTTTT
TRBJ1-4,TRBV18,few,.,CASSPQDEKLFF,TGTGCCAGCTCACCACAAGATGAAAAACTGTTTTTT
TRBJ2-7,TRBV19,.,.,CASSIGKSYEQYF,TGTGCCAGTAGTATCGGCAAGTCCTACGAGCAGTACTTC